A single sample is the source of the 20 T cell receptor beta chains below, sequenced in a study of shared clonotypes between healthy human individuals. Using immunoSEQ multiplex PCR, the repertoire was profiled, and TCRdb retains in-frame clones only, with some absent. In the table there are some 96,000 clones, more than 45% of which are singletons. The sequencing sample was made of PBMCs. The origin of the receptors is a woman aged 40-49 years in good health. Some clones in this sample may be carry-over from other donors' samples.

Comments on this clone: A read error is possible here, since a much larger clone lies one base away. The chain recombines TRBV7-8 with TRBJ1-1, with 8 bases lining up with TRBD1. Germline CDR1 and CDR2: SGHVS and FQNEAQ. The CDR3 totals 15 residues. The V gene end was trimmed by 11 bases and the J gene end by 3 bases; junction bases not matched to a gene: 14. Written as DNA, the CDR3 is TGTGCCGGCACCCCGCAGACAGGGGCGTACACTGAAGCTTTCTTT. It is translated as CAGTPQTGAYTEAFF.

The chain recombines TRBV27 with TRBJ2-5; TRBD2 might be the D (6 bases). The J call may be mistaken, given a closer DNA end match to TRBJ2-7. This CDR3 is 14 amino acids long. Germline values: CDR1 MNHEY, CDR2 SMNVEV (reference sequence). CDR3 nucleotide sequence: TGTGCCAGCAGTTTATACGGGAGTGGGTACGAGCAGTACTTC. This sequence encodes CASSLYGSGYEQYF.

Only a few counts were recorded for this clone. This sequence joins TRBV5-4 and TRBJ1-6, with D tentatively TRBD1 (5 bases). The CDR3 sequence is 15 residues long. V lost 4 bases and J lost 10, with 18 bases in between. Germline CDR1 and CDR2: SGHNT and YYREEE (reference sequence). The CDR3 is CASSLEGQGRSPLHF. CDR3 coding DNA: TGTGCCAGCAGCCTGGAGGGGCAGGGCCGATCACCCCTCCACTTT.

V gene TRBV4-2 combines with J gene TRBJ2-3; 8 nucleotides agree with TRBD1. The ends lost 7 bases at V and 4 bases at J; junction bases unmatched: 7. Germline V CDR1 and CDR2: LGHNA, YNFKEQ. This CDR3 region has 14 residues. DNA for the CDR3: TGTGCCAGCACCCCGCGGACAGGGTCAGATACGCAGTATTTT. Amino acids: CASTPRTGSDTQYF.

V is TRBV6-1 and J is TRBJ1-5; D remains ambiguous. The CDR3 is 14 residues long. In germline, CDR1 is MNHNS, CDR2 SASEGT. Trimming pared 3 bases from V and 7 bases from J, leaving 13 bases between. DNA of the CDR3: TGTGCCAGCAGTGAGGGTTTTGAGGGACAGCCCCAGCATTTT. Protein product: CASSEGFEGQPQHF.

V and J are TRBV6-6 and TRBJ2-3; 13 bases match TRBD2. Germline V gives CDR1 MNHNY, CDR2 SVGAGI (reference sequence). The CDR3 covers 14 residues. With V trimmed by 5 bases and J by 4 bases, 0 bases remained unmatched. CDR3 protein: CASSGLAGADTQYF. CDR3 DNA sequence: TGTGCCAGCAGTGGACTAGCGGGAGCAGATACGCAGTATTTT.

This clone was seen a single time. The CDR3 loop reads CASSEILSGANVLTF. In DNA form, the CDR3 reads TGTGCCAGCAGCGAAATTCTCTCTGGGGCCAACGTCCTGACTTTC. The chain uses TRBV7-2 and TRBJ2-6; D is ambiguous. The CDR3 contains 15 residues. Between the trimmed V and J ends, which lost 5 bases and 0 bases, there was a span of 8 bases. Per the germline V gene, CDR1 is SGHTA and CDR2 is FQGNSA.

The rearrangement links TRBV13 to TRBJ1-2, with 12 bases fitting TRBD1. Losses at the gene ends were 0 bases for V and 4 bases for J; bases not matched to a gene: 9. CDR3 length: 18 amino acids. From germline, CDR1 is PRHDT and CDR2 FYEKMQ (reference sequence). The CDR3 DNA follows: TGTGCCAGCAGCTTAGGGAGGGGACAGGGGGCGTCATCCTATGGCTACACCTTC. Protein product: CASSLGRGQGASSYGYTF.

This clone was recorded many times. This sequence joins TRBV7-3 and TRBJ2-2; D remains ambiguous. V was trimmed by 5 bases and J by 6 bases, leaving 7 bases between them. CDR1 is SGHTA, CDR2 FQGTGA, per germline. This CDR3 is 12 amino acids long. Written as DNA, the CDR3 is TGTGCCAGCAGCCCGAGTTCCGGGGAGCTGTTTTTT. Protein product: CASSPSSGELFF.

Details on this clone: This likely came from a read error, as a far larger clone is one base away. The J gene is TRBJ2-5, the V gene TRBV29-1; D unclear. Germline loops: CDR1 SQVTM, CDR2 ANQGSEA. The length of the CDR3 is 13 residues. The CDR3 spells CSIESHLGETQYF. CDR3 nucleotides: TGCAGCATTGAATCCCATTTAGGGGAGACCCAGTACTTC.

This clone was picked up many times. This sample also contains other DNA sequences that code for the same CDR3. The rearrangement links TRBV30 to TRBJ1-1; 7 bases are shared with TRBD1. The V gene end was trimmed by 1 base and the J gene end by 8 bases; junction bases not matched to a gene: 1. This CDR3 spans 11 amino acids. The germline CDR1 and CDR2 sequences are GTSNPN and SVGIG (reference sequence). CDR3 DNA sequence: TGTGCCTGGAGTGCGGACAGGGAAGCTTTCTTT. Translation: CAWSADREAFF.

This clone has a handful of counts. This chain uses TRBV2 with TRBJ1-2; a weak D match, TRBD1 (5 bases). Germline V lookup: CDR1 SNHLY, CDR2 FYNNEI. The CDR3 contains 11 residues. Between the trimmed V and J ends, which lost 9 bases and 6 bases, there was a span of 11 bases. The CDR3: CARGSQDGYTF. The CDR3 nucleotides are TGTGCCAGGGGATCACAGGATGGCTACACCTTC.

With respect to this clone: A far larger clone is one nucleotide away, so this likely arose from a read error. V and J are TRBV29-1 and TRBJ2-2; TRBD1 matches 9 bases. The CDR3 extends over 14 amino acids. V shed 6 bases and J 3 bases; nucleotides not matched to a gene: 5. Germline CDR1 reads SQVTM; CDR2 reads ANQGSEA. CDR3 loop: CSVGDRADTGELFF. In nucleotides, the CDR3 is TGCAGCGTGGGGGACAGGGCGGACACCGGGGAGCTGTTTTTT.

This chain uses TRBV11-3 with TRBJ2-3, with D perhaps given as TRBD1 or TRBD2 (5 bases each). The CDR3 sequence is 13 residues long. Germline V gives CDR1 SGHNT, CDR2 YENEEA. V lost 5 bases and J 6 bases, leaving 12 bases between the germline ends. CDR3 sequence: CASSLGTLDTQYF. CDR3 DNA sequence: TGTGCCAGCAGCCTCGGGACCCTGGATACGCAGTATTTT.

This clone was recorded many times. The chain links TRBV4-3 to TRBJ2-1; 12 bases fit TRBD2. The CDR3 is 15 residues long. V was clipped by 5 bases and J by 8 bases; unmatched bases: 7. Germline assignment: CDR1 LGHNA and CDR2 YSLEER. The CDR3 sequence is CASSLTSGSFDEQFF. The CDR3 DNA sequence: TGCGCCAGCAGCTTGACTAGCGGGAGTTTCGATGAGCAGTTCTTC.

This clone appeared a single time. This rearrangement joins TRBV5-1 to TRBJ2-1, with 7 positions matching TRBD2. Germline V gene lookup returns CDR1 SGHRS and CDR2 YFSETQ. V was pared by 4 bases and J by 9 bases, with 7 bases of the junction left unmatched. CDR3 length: 13 amino acids. CDR3 in DNA: TGCGCCAGCAGCCCGCGAGTAGCGGGTGAGCAGTTCTTC. Its protein is CASSPRVAGEQFF.

The chain employs TRBV6-6 and TRBJ1-3, with D possibly being TRBD1 (6 bases). Judging by the DNA end, TRBJ2-2 fits better; the J call may be wrong. This CDR3 is 15 amino acids long. The germline V gene has CDR1 MNHNY and CDR2 SVGAGI (reference sequence). This chain's CDR3 is CASSFTRDITGELFF. CDR3 DNA: TGTGCCAGCAGTTTCACCCGGGACATCACCGGGGAGCTGTTTTTT.

The rearrangement uses TRBV2 and TRBJ2-5; 7 nucleotides align to TRBD2. This CDR3 is built from 15 residues. V shed 1 base, J shed 5 bases, and the junction held 7 bases outside the gene matches. The germline gives CDR1 SNHLY, CDR2 FYNNEI. In DNA, the CDR3 is TGTGCCAGCAGTGAAGATGGTGCGGGGGTGGAGACCCAGTACTTC. It is translated as CASSEDGAGVETQYF.

This clone was counted only a few times. This chain joins TRBV9 and TRBJ1-2; 7 nucleotides agree with TRBD1. Trimming cost V 2 bases and J 5 bases; bases outside gene matches: 12. Germline values: CDR1 SGDLS, CDR2 YYNGEE. This CDR3 is 16 amino acids long. CDR3 in DNA: TGTGCCAGCAGCGTCGCTCCAGGACAGGAGTTTTATGGCTACACCTTC. It specifies CASSVAPGQEFYGYTF.

In the case of this clone: A far larger clone is one base from this, pointing to a likely read error. The CDR3 carries no conserved terminal phenylalanine or tryptophan, so it likely arises from a read error. The CDR3 sequence: CSASGTERYEQYS. The CDR3 DNA follows: TGCAGCGCATCCGGGACAGAGCGCTACGAGCAGTACTCC. The chain recombines TRBV29-1 with TRBJ2-7; 7 bases fit TRBD1. After removal of 7 bases from V and 3 bases from J, the junction contained 9 bases not matched to a gene. The CDR3 consists of 13 residues. From germline, CDR1 is SQVTM and CDR2 ANQGSEA.